This T cell receptor (beta chain) originates from a study of early T cells in non-severe SARS-CoV-2 infection. Whole-study context: With bulk RNA from unsorted whole blood as input, sequencing yielded unpaired chains. Study-wide points: Anti-spike CD8 responses were favored by VDJdb matching, which missed private and CD4 specificities.

Molecules of cDNA were individually given unique molecular identifiers that were attached to them. TCRdb redid the calling of the 5' RACE reads with MiXCR, one entry per CDR3 protein. The table lists about 31,000 distinct CDR3 sequences, 4.5% to 7% of them singletons. This clonotype came up a few times. Its antigen is unknown. The material sequenced was whole blood. The sequence was collected from an adult who was a healthcare worker with PCR-confirmed SARS-CoV-2 infection or an uninfected control (not recorded which).

The DNA for the CDR3 is TGTGCCAGCACCCGGGCCGACAGGGGGCAAGATACGCAGTATTTT. It specifies CASTRADRGQDTQYF. The chain has TRBV27 and TRBJ2-3, with TRBD1 matching over 10 bases. CDR3 length: 15 residues. The V gene end was trimmed by 7 bases and the J gene end by 5 bases; junction bases not matched to a gene: 9. From germline, CDR1 is MNHEY and CDR2 SMNVEV (reference sequence).